These T cell receptor beta chains were read from a single sample in a study of blood T cell repertoires in COVID-19. Assay: immunoSEQ multiplex PCR; the TCRdb copy retains only in-frame clones and omits some. The sample lists 50,000 to 70,000 clones; about nine tenths were seen once. The specimen sequenced was peripheral blood. Every receptor here comes from a man in his fifties or sixties with acute or convalescent COVID-19. CDR3s include the opening cysteine and the closing phenylalanine or tryptophan. The D gene is left open where the match is weak. The listing skips clone size in some rows; elsewhere it reads once, few, many or a size class.

v_call	j_call	d_call	clone_size	cdr3_aa	cdr3_nt
TRBV28	TRBJ1-1	.	.	CATQTRTEAFF	TGTGCCACCCAAACGCGGACTGAAGCTTTCTTT
TRBV3-1/TRBV3-2	TRBJ2-7	TRBD2	.	CASSQEVAGAPTYEQYF	TGTGCCAGCAGCCAAGAAGTGGCGGGAGCGCCAACCTACGAGCAGTACTTC
TRBV5-6	TRBJ2-7	.	.	CASSFHRREQYF	TGTGCCAGCAGCTTTCACCGTCGGGAGCAGTACTTC
TRBV2	TRBJ1-1	.	.	CATGTKETFF	TGTGCCACCGGGACTAAGGAAACTTTCTTT
TRBV6-2/TRBV6-3	TRBJ1-2	.	once	CASSYGAAGYTF	TGTGCCAGCAGTTATGGAGCGGCCGGCTACACCTTC
TRBV19	TRBJ1-4	TRBD1	.	CASRSTGADSNEKLFF	TGTGCCAGTAGATCAACAGGGGCCGACTCTAATGAAAAACTGTTTTTT
TRBV7-8	TRBJ2-1	.	.	CASSLVRGDNEQFF	TGTGCCAGCAGCTTAGTTCGGGGAGACAATGAGCAGTTCTTC
TRBV27	TRBJ2-5	.	.	CASSSTPETQYF	TGTGCCAGCAGTTCAACTCCGGAGACCCAGTACTTC
TRBV28	TRBJ2-7	.	.	CAGGGGPPYEQYF	TGTGCCGGGGGCGGGGGTCCCCCCTACGAGCAGTACTTC
TRBV28	TRBJ1-1	.	.	CVHPGNTEAFF	TGTGTCCACCCGGGGAACACTGAAGCTTTCTTT
TRBV19	TRBJ1-5	.	.	CASSSLGSRGPQHF	TGTGCCAGTAGTAGTCTGGGGTCCCGGGGGCCCCAGCATTTT
TRBV18	TRBJ2-2	.	.	CASSPGRPQGTGELFF	TGTGCCAGCTCACCTGGGAGGCCGCAAGGGACCGGGGAGCTGTTTTTT
TRBV5-6	TRBJ2-7	TRBD2	.	CASSAEREGGYEQYF	TGTGCCAGCAGCGCGGAGCGGGAGGGAGGCTACGAGCAGTACTTC
TRBV6-2/TRBV6-3	TRBJ1-2	TRBD1	.	CASSFLRTGVPYGYTF	TGTGCCAGCAGTTTCCTGCGGACAGGGGTCCCTTATGGCTACACCTTC
TRBV25-1	TRBJ1-6	.	.	CASSEYAGSDSPLHF	TGTGCCAGCAGTGAATATGCAGGGTCGGATTCACCCCTCCACTTT
TRBV6-4	TRBJ1-1	.	.	CASSSTAGTLNTEAFF	TGTGCCAGCAGTTCTACAGCCGGGACACTAAACACTGAAGCTTTCTTT
TRBV4-3	TRBJ1-4	TRBD1	.	CASSQIRGQGLDEKLFF	TGCGCCAGCAGCCAGATCCGGGGACAGGGGTTGGATGAAAAACTGTTTTTT
TRBV9	TRBJ1-1	TRBD1	.	CASSRTGKLDTEAFF	TGTGCCAGCAGCCGGACAGGGAAATTGGACACTGAAGCTTTCTTT
TRBV7-6	TRBJ1-6	.	.	CASSLWAGGDSPLHF	TGTGCCAGCAGCTTATGGGCGGGGGGAGATTCACCCCTCCACTTT
TRBV6-5	TRBJ1-2	.	.	CATSGKLDYGYTF	TGTGCCACCTCCGGGAAGTTAGACTATGGCTACACCTTC
TRBV19	TRBJ2-3	TRBD1	.	CASTPSTGGTDTQYF	TGTGCCAGCACCCCCTCTACAGGGGGCACAGATACGCAGTATTTT
TRBV19	TRBJ2-1	TRBD2	.	CASSTGLGSYNEQFF	TGTGCCAGTAGTACGGGACTAGGGTCCTACAATGAGCAGTTCTTC
TRBV30	TRBJ2-7	TRBD2	few	CAWSPGGGGLSEQYF	TGTGCCTGGAGCCCTGGCGGCGGGGGGCTTTCCGAGCAGTACTTC
TRBV27	TRBJ1-4	.	.	CASSEDSHNEKLFF	TGTGCCAGCAGTGAGGACAGTCATAATGAAAAACTGTTTTTT
TRBV6-1	TRBJ1-1	TRBD1	.	CASSEGQGKVGGFF	TGTGCCAGCAGCGAAGGACAGGGTAAAGTCGGAGGCTTCTTT
TRBV27	TRBJ1-1	.	.	CASSLDIGGLNTEAFF	TGTGCCAGCAGTTTAGATATCGGGGGTTTGAACACTGAAGCTTTCTTT
TRBV19	TRBJ2-7	TRBD1	.	CASGSPGQGSYEQYF	TGTGCCAGTGGATCTCCTGGACAGGGCTCCTACGAGCAGTACTTC
TRBV11-3	TRBJ1-2	.	.	CASSLGAGKLDGYTF	TGTGCCAGCAGCTTAGGGGCAGGGAAATTGGATGGCTACACCTTC
TRBV18	TRBJ2-5	TRBD2	.	CASSPRTSGDLYQETQYF	TGTGCCAGCTCACCAAGGACTAGCGGAGATCTTTACCAAGAGACCCAGTACTTC
TRBV7-2	TRBJ2-1	TRBD1	.	CASSLGFQTGVNEQFF	TGTGCCAGCAGCTTAGGATTCCAGACAGGGGTCAATGAGCAGTTCTTC
TRBV28	TRBJ2-5	.	.	CASSRRETQYF	TGTGCCAGCAGCCGCCGGGAGACCCAGTACTTC
TRBV5-6	TRBJ2-2	TRBD1	.	CASRRRRTGDTGELFF	TGTGCCAGCAGGCGCAGACGGACAGGGGACACCGGGGAGCTGTTTTTT
TRBV7-8	TRBJ2-7	TRBD1	.	CASSLAGDRPSYEQYF	TGTGCCAGCAGCTTAGCCGGGGACAGACCCTCCTACGAGCAGTACTTC
TRBV10-3	TRBJ1-1	TRBD1	.	CAIRKSDRGTEAFF	TGTGCCATCAGGAAAAGCGACAGGGGCACTGAAGCTTTCTTT
TRBV6-2/TRBV6-3	TRBJ2-5	.	once	CASSYEGVQETQYF	TGTGCCAGCAGTTACGAGGGCGTGCAAGAGACCCAGTACTTC
TRBV12-3/TRBV12-4	TRBJ1-1	TRBD1	.	CASRKQGGAFF	TGTGCCAGCAGAAAACAGGGGGGAGCTTTCTTT
TRBV11-3	TRBJ2-1	.	.	CASSLGHNEQFF	TGTGCCAGCAGCTTAGGGCACAATGAGCAGTTCTTC